The entry below describes one TCR beta chain. What it recognizes is unknown. This CDR3 has 15 amino acids. V trimming: 6 bases; J trimming: 1 base; junction bases outside the gene matches: 9. The record originates from a study of T cells after yellow fever vaccination. Whole-study findings and limits: Across the CD4 and CD8 compartments, a small share of clonotypes was present in both. Post-booster repertoires contained most primary-vaccination clones again (almost 97% CD4, about 88% CD8). Contaminants from the bulk population, in the form of abundant clonotypes, could be found in FACS-sorted repertoires.

Conversion of TCR transcripts into cDNA relied on 5'RACE template switching, which added a universal primer site and UMIs. In TCRdb, the 5' RACE reads were re-called with MiXCR into one record per CDR3 protein. This sample yields 95,000 to 150,000 distinct CDR3 sequences, of which around 15% are seen a single time; about 42% belongs to the top ten. J is TRBJ2-7 and V is TRBV12-3 or TRBV12-4, with TRBD2 identical over 7 bases. The receptor's source is a man in his late teens or twenties who received the YFV17D yellow fever vaccine. The sequencing used CD8+ T cells sorted from PBMCs, collected 5 days after the yellow fever booster vaccination. CDR3 in amino acids: CASSAEAGPSYEQYF. The CDR3 DNA follows: TGTGCCAGCAGCGCCGAAGCGGGGCCTTCCTACGAGCAGTACTTC.